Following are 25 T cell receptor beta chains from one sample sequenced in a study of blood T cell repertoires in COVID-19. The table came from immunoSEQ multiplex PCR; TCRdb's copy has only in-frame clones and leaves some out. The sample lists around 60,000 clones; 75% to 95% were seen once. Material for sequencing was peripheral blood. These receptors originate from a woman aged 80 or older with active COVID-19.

CDR3 sequence: CASSFLDEQFF. The CDR3 coding sequence is TGTGCCAGCAGTTTTTTAGATGAGCAGTTCTTC. The gene calls are TRBV12-3 or TRBV12-4 and TRBJ2-1; D call uncertain. With 3 bases removed from V and 8 bases from J, the gap between germline ends came to 5 bases. The CDR3 runs 11 residues.

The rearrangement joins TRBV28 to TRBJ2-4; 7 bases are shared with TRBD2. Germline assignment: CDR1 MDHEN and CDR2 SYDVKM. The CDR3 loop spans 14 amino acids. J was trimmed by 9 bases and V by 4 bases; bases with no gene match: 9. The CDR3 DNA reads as TGTGCCAGCAGTTCTCCTAGCGGAGCGGGCATTCAGTACTTC. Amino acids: CASSSPSGAGIQYF. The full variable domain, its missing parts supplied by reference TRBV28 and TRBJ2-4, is DVKVTQSSRYLVKRTGEKVFLECVQDMDHENMFWYRQDPGLGLRLIYFSYDVKMKEKGDIPEGYSVSREKKERFSLILESASTNQTSMYLCASSSPSGAGIQYFGAGTRLSVL.

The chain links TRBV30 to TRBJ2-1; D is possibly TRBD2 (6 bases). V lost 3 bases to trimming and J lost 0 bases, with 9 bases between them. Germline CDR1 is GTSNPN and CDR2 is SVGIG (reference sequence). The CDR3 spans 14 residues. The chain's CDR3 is CAWRDYSSYNEQFF. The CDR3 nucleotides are TGTGCCTGGAGGGACTACTCCTCCTACAATGAGCAGTTCTTC.

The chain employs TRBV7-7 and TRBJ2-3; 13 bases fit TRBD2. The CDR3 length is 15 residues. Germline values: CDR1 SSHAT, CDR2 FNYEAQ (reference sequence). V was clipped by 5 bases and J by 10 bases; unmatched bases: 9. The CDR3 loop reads CASSPGLAGAGAQYF. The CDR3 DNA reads TGTGCCAGCAGCCCCGGACTAGCGGGGGCCGGCGCGCAGTATTTT.

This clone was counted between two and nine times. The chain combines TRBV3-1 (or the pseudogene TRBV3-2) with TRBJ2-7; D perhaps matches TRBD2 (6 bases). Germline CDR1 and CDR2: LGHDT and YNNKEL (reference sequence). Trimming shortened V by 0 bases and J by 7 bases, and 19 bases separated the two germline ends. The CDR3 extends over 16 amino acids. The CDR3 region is CASSQEEGTSRLEQYF. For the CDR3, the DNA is TGTGCCAGCAGCCAAGAAGAAGGCACTAGCCGGTTGGAGCAGTACTTC.

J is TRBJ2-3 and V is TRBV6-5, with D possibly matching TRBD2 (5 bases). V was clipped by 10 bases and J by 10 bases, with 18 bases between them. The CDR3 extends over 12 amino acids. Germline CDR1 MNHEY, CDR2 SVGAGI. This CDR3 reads CATSIPGKPQYF. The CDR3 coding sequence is TGTGCCACCTCGATACCGGGAAAACCGCAGTATTTT.

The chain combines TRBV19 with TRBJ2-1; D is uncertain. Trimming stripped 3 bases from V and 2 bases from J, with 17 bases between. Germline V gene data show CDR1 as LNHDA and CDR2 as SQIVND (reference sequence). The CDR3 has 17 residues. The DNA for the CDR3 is TGTGCCAGTAGTATGGCGACACCGAAGACCCCCTACAATGAGCAGTTCTTC. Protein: CASSMATPKTPYNEQFF.

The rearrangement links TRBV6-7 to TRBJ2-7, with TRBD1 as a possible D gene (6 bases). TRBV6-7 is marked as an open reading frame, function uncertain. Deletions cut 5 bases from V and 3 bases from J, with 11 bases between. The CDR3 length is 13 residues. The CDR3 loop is CASSTGTHYEQYV. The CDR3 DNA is TGTGCCAGCAGTACCGGGACACACTACGAGCAGTACGTC.

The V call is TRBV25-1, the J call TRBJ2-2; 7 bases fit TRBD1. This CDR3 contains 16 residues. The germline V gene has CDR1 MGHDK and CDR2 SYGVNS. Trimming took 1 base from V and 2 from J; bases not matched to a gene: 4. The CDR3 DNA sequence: TGTGCCAGCAGTGAATTCAGAGGGGGCAACACCGGGGAGCTGTTTTTT. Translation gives CASSEFRGGNTGELFF.

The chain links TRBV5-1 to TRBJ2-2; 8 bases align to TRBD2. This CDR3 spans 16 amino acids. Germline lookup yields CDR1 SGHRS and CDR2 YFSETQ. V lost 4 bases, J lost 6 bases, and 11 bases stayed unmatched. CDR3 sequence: CASSPAGESSAGELFF. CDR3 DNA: TGCGCCAGCAGCCCAGCGGGAGAATCCTCAGCCGGGGAGCTGTTTTTT.

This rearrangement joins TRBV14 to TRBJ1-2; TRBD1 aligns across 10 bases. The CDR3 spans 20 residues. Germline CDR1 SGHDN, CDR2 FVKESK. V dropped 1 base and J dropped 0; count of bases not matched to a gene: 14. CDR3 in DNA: TGTGCCAGCAGCCAAGCGGCGTACTCGACAGGGGGCAGGGCTAACTATGGCTACACCTTC. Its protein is CASSQAAYSTGGRANYGYTF.

The CDR3 region has the DNA TGCGCCAGCAGCCCCCACAGGGGAAGCTCCTACAATGAGCAGTTCTTC. Protein: CASSPHRGSSYNEQFF. V and J are TRBV5-1 and TRBJ2-1; 7 bases are shared with TRBD1. From germline, CDR1 is SGHRS and CDR2 YFSETQ. V lost 4 bases and J lost 0; bases outside the gene matches: 7. The CDR3 length is 16 residues.

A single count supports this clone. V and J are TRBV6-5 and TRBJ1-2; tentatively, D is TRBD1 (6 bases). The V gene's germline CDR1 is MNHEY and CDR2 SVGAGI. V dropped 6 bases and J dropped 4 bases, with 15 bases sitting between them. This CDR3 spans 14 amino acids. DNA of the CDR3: TGTGCCAGCAGCCAAGGCAGGGGAAGCTATGGCTACACCTTC. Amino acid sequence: CASSQGRGSYGYTF.

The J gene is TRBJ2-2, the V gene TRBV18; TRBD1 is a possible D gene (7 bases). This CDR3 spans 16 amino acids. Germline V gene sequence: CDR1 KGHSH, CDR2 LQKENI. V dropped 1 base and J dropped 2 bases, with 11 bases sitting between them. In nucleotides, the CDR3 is TGTGCCAGCTCACCACGGAGGGGGCCCAACACCGGGGAGCTGTTTTTT. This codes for CASSPRRGPNTGELFF.

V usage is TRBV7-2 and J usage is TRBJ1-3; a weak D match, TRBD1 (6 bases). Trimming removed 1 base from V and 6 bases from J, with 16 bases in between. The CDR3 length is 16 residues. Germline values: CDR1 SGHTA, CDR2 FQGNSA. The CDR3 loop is CASSLEIWGPQNTIYF. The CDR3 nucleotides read TGTGCCAGCAGCTTAGAGATTTGGGGGCCCCAAAACACCATATATTTT.

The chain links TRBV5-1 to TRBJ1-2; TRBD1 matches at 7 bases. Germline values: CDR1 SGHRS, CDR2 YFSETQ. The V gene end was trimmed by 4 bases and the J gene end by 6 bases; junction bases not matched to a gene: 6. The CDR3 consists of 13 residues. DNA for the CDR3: TGCGCCAGCAGCGCGGGACAGAACCATGGCTACACCTTC. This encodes CASSAGQNHGYTF.

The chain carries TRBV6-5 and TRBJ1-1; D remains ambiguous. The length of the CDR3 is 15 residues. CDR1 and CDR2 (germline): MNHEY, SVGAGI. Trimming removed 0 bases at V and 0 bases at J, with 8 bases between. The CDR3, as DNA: TGTGCCAGCAGTTACTCCTGGCGGTTGAACACTGAAGCTTTCTTT. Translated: CASSYSWRLNTEAFF.

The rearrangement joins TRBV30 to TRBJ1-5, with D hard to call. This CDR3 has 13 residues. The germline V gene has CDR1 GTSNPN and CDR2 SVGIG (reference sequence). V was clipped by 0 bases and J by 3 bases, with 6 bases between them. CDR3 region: CAWSVSYNQPQHF. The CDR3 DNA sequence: TGTGCCTGGAGTGTCAGTTACAATCAGCCCCAGCATTTT.

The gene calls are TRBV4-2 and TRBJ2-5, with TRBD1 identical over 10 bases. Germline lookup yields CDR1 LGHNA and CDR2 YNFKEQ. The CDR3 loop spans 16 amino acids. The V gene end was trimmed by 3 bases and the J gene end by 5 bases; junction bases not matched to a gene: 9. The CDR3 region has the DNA TGTGCCAGCAGCCACACCGGGACAGGGGATGAGGAGACCCAGTACTTC. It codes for CASSHTGTGDEETQYF.

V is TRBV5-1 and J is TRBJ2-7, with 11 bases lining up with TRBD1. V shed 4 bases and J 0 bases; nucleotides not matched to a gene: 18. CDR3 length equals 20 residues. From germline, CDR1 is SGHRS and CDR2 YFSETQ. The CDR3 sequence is CASSPGLGTGGRFSSYEQYF. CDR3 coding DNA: TGCGCCAGCAGCCCCGGATTGGGGACAGGGGGTCGATTTAGCTCCTACGAGCAGTACTTC.

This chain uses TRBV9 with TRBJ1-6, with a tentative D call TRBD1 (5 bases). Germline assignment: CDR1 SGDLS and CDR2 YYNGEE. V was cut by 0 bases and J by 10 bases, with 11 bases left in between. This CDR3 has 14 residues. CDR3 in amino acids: CASSVEGERSPLHF. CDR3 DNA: TGTGCCAGCAGCGTAGAAGGGGAAAGGTCACCCCTCCACTTT. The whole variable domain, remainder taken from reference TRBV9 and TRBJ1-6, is DSGVTQTPKHLITATGQRVTLRCSPRSGDLSVYWYQQSLDQGLQFLIQYYNGEERAKGNILERFSAQQFPDLHSELNLSSLELGDSALYFCASSVEGERSPLHFGNGTRLTVT.

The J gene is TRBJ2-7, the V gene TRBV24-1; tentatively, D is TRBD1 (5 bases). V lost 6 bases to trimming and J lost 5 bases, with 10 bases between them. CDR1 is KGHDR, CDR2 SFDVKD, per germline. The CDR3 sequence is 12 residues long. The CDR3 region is CATSQGLHEQYF. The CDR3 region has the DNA TGTGCCACCAGTCAGGGTTTACACGAGCAGTACTTC.

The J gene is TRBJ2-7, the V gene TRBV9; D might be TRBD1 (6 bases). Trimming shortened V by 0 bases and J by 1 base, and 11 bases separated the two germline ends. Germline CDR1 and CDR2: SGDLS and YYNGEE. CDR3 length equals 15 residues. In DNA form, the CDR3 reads TGTGCCAGCAGCGTAGAATTGGGGGCTTCCTACGAGCAGTACTTC. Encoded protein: CASSVELGASYEQYF. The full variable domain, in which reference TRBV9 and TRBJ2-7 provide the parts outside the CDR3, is DSGVTQTPKHLITATGQRVTLRCSPRSGDLSVYWYQQSLDQGLQFLIQYYNGEERAKGNILERFSAQQFPDLHSELNLSSLELGDSALYFCASSVELGASYEQYFGPGTRLTVT.

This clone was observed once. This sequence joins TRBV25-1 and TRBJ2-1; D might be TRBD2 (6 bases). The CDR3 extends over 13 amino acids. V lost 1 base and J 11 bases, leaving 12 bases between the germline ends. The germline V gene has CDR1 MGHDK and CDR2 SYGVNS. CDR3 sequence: CASSELGGTQQFF. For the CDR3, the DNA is TGTGCCAGCAGTGAATTGGGCGGGACGCAGCAGTTCTTC.

The CDR3, as DNA: TGTGCCAGCAGCCTCGGACACACTAGCAATCAGCCCCAGCATTTT. Its translation: CASSLGHTSNQPQHF. The rearrangement uses TRBV5-5 and TRBJ1-5; D perhaps matches TRBD1 (5 bases). This CDR3 spans 15 amino acids. Deletions cut 4 bases from V and 0 bases from J, with 11 bases between. Looked up from germline, CDR1 is SGHKS and CDR2 is YYEKEE (reference sequence).